This T cell receptor beta chain is from a study of T cell repertoires in cytomegalovirus infection. Looking at the study overall: The authors used CMV epitopes that were HLA-C-restricted (recently identified) and HLA-B-restricted (well studied). Indications came from public TCR beta signatures; they pointed to CMV infection and to a matching HLA type. Study outcomes and limitations: Dominating the ex vivo response were HLA-C-restricted CMV-specific TCR beta clonotypes.

One entry per CDR3 protein results from TCRdb running MiXCR on the reads. The top ten hold roughly two fifths of the sample, which has just over 450,000 distinct CDR3 sequences, about 44% seen once. This clonotype has only one observation. Its antigen is still unknown. This CDR3 region has 12 residues. Germline V gives CDR1 DFQATT, CDR2 SNEGSKA (reference sequence). The V gene lost 5 bases and the J gene lost 4 bases, with 10 bases spanning the gap. This chain uses TRBV20-1 with TRBJ2-3; D unresolved. The sequence derives from a human donor in good health (CMV status not recorded). Some clones in this sample may be carry-over from other donors' samples. The sample consisted of cultured PBMCs, taken from culture after CMV antigen stimulation. The CDR3, as DNA: TGCAGTGCTTTAGACCCCCCAGATACGCAGTATTTT. Protein: CSALDPPDTQYF.